The clone carrying this TCR beta chain was counted ten times or more. What it recognizes is unknown. These data belong to a study of neurological immune-mediated disorders. The cDNA was generated through 5'RACE incorporating 10-nucleotide random UMIs. TCRdb itself ran the 5' RACE reads through MiXCR, one entry per CDR3 protein. This table holds some 57,000 distinct CDR3 sequences, about 3.3% found once. The study, taken as a whole, reports: None of the CDR3 amino acid sequences of expanded clones recurred across subjects, suggesting private repertoires in all groups. In multiple sclerosis patients, the repertoire cluster was unrelated to clinical or MRI findings. Phylogenetic grouping assigned the repertoires of 18 of 34 multiple sclerosis patients to a single related-CDR3 cluster, which may represent a signature.

The CDR3 spans 13 residues. V lost 10 bases, J lost 5 bases, and 17 bases lay in between. Germline V lookup: CDR1 ENHRY, CDR2 SYGVKD. Sequences were obtained from PBMCs. This TCR came from a woman aged 60-70 years with multiple sclerosis. The genes are TRBV10-3 and TRBJ2-5, with a weak D call TRBD1 (5 bases). The CDR3 nucleotides are TGTGCCACGGCCGCCATTTCAGGGGAGACCCAGTACTTC. Its translation: CATAAISGETQYF.